This T cell receptor beta chain is drawn from a study of regulatory T cells in long-lasting Graves disease. CDR1 and CDR2 (germline): SGHRS, YFSETQ. CDR3 size: 18 residues. J lost 3 bases, V lost 1 base, and 16 bases had no gene match. Notes on this clonotype: As yet, its antigen is unknown.

Sample time point: persistent/refractory GD, antithyroid drugs over 5 years with positive TRAb. Scientists built the TCR library using RNA that was extracted from PBMCs. Peripheral blood, 7 to 9.5 milliliters of it, was drawn into EDTA tubes. Relying on iRepertoire HTBI primers and Arm-PCR of CDR3 regions, the team built TCR beta libraries. A single record per CDR3 protein comes from TCRdb applying MiXCR to the multiplex PCR reads. The repertoire has 390,000 or so distinct CDR3 sequences, more than 20% of them found once; the top ten carry 25% to 35%. General observations from the study: Favoring TRBV28, TRBJ1-2 and TRBJ2-5 was a feature seen in persistent disease.

The sample here was peripheral blood mononuclear cells (PBMCs), taken when the disease was refractory, from a patient treated with antithyroid drugs. The V gene is TRBV5-1, the J gene TRBJ2-7; 7 bases are a match to TRBD1. This receptor was obtained from a woman between 35 and 50 years old with Graves disease. This CDR3 reads CASSLRGGGPSYNYEQYF. The CDR3 DNA follows: TGCGCCAGCAGCTTGAGAGGGGGCGGACCATCCTACAACTACGAGCAGTACTTC.